This TCR beta chain was observed in a study of blood T cells in healthy people across ages (dated by TCRdb to the mid-2010s). A note on the overall study: In model experiments, template switching captured about one uniquely barcoded TCR beta cDNA molecule for every two T cells. Age-related changes in TCR beta repertoire diversity were measured in the study by deep sequencing normalized with unique cDNA molecular identifiers. Donors were grouped into four age groups: young (average roughly 15 years), middle-aged (39), aged (about 60) and long-lived (approximately 75). To avoid experimental bias, donors of different ages were randomly spread across the sequencing lanes. Using the same blood draw, the study looked at two additional independent replicas of 1 million unique cDNA reads for two donors, one aged 18 to 30 and the other aged 80 or older. The study at large found these results: Since profiling was done on bulk unsorted PBMCs, naive and antigen-experienced compartments could not be conclusively compared. Compared with the aged group, more naive CD4+ T cells, fewer expanded clones and increased TCR diversity were shown by the long-lived group, suggesting age selection. Estimates of total diversity from one million sequenced T cells were regarded as lower bounds and underestimates. Because the CMV infection status of the donors was unknown, age-related changes in expanded clonotypes may potentially have been confounded. Observed TCR beta diversity per million T cells fell roughly linearly with age, and a significant reduction was already apparent by age about 38. A strong correlation was found between observed TCR beta diversity and the percentage of naive T cells measured by flow cytometry.

Comment on this clonotype: This receptor's antigen is unknown. No clone much larger than this one lies a single base away; base qualities are absent.

The library came from 5' RACE. The listed sequencing device is Illumina HiSeq 2500. A second roughly 6 to 11 cycle PCR used a sample-barcoded 5' primer and a J-beta primer mix. A unique molecular identifier was introduced onto each TCR beta cDNA molecule by a template-switch 5' adaptor carrying 12 random nucleotides. At least 2.5 million CDR3-containing paired-end reads were obtained from each sample. First-strand cDNA was synthesized from all RNA with the Mint cDNA synthesis kit, primed by a TRBC-specific oligonucleotide. After uracil-DNA glycosylase treatment, a first 18-cycle PCR used universal primers M1SS and BC2_uni_R on all cDNA. As for how the authors treated the data: For normalization, 1 million high-quality reads, each with a distinct molecular identifier, were randomly selected from each sample. Instead of being binned into consensus sequences, reads that shared molecular identifiers were thrown out. MiTCR, set to a Q25 quality threshold and the strictest error-elimination algorithm, was used for CDR3 identification, clonotype clustering and error correction. Lower-bound total TCR beta diversity was estimated with a nonparametric unseen species model using Euler transformation. The public reads were reanalyzed by TCRdb: fastp trimming at Q25, MiXCR alignment, in-frame beta chains only. Each entry is one CDR3 protein sequence, shown with its most common DNA and genes. In this record, the V and J calls reflect TCRdb's handling and not the investigators' own analysis. The sample table holds approximately 730,000 distinct CDR3 sequences, of which approximately 43% were seen once. The ten largest clonotypes hold roughly 19% of the sample.

The CDR3 spans 12 residues, from the cysteine through the phenylalanine. Just CDR3 DNA is preserved here, 36 bases in frame from base 1. V loses 5 bases at its end and J loses 8 bases; junction bases beyond the gene matches: 2. The germline V gene specifies KGHDR as CDR1 and SFDVKD as CDR2. Donors were a few dozen systemically healthy Caucasian individuals from Russia aged roughly 6 to 90 years. Each donor gave 8 to 10 milliliters of peripheral blood, drawn into EDTA-treated Vacutainer tubes. Ficoll-Paque density-gradient centrifugation was used to isolate PBMCs, with at least 6.5 million per sample. Total RNA, at least 6 micrograms per sample, was extracted from PBMCs with Trizol reagent. The percentages of naive CD45RAhigh/CD27high T cells were determined by flow cytometry on a PBMC aliquot from every donor.

In this chain, TRBV24-1 is recombined with TRBJ2-1, and 7 junction bases match TRBD1. This TCR was sampled from an older woman in good health. Sequences were obtained from blood. In nucleotide form, the sequence is TGTGCCACCAGTGGTAGGGGGCATGAGCAGTTCTTC. Its product reads: CATSGRGHEQFF.